The 13 T cell receptor beta chains below come from one sample, sequenced in a study of cytomegalovirus exposure and HLA in healthy donors. In the PCR, 60 Vbeta and 13 Jbeta primers were used. Assay: immunoSEQ multiplex PCR; the TCRdb copy retains only in-frame clones and omits some. The data show around 94,000 clones, more than 70% seen once. The material sequenced was PBMCs. These receptors originate from a male donor in good health and CMV-seropositive.

This clone appeared once. CDR3 in amino acids: CASRGAGSSYEQYF. In DNA form, the CDR3 reads TGTGCCAGCAGAGGTGCGGGATCCTCCTACGAGCAGTACTTC. The chain employs TRBV6-1 and TRBJ2-7, with D tentatively TRBD2 (6 bases). The CDR3 loop spans 14 amino acids. Germline CDR1 is MNHNS and CDR2 is SASEGT. V was cut by 6 bases and J by 0 bases, with 12 bases left in between.

The chain carries TRBV19 and TRBJ2-5, with D perhaps TRBD2 (6 bases). V was trimmed by 3 bases and J by 5 bases, leaving 10 bases between them. The CDR3 totals 13 residues. Germline CDR1 and CDR2: LNHDA and SQIVND (reference sequence). The CDR3 DNA sequence: TGTGCCAGTAGTATCCGTGGGGGGGAGACCCAGTACTTC. It encodes CASSIRGGETQYF.

V gene TRBV7-3 combines with J gene TRBJ2-3; 8 bases are shared with TRBD2. The CDR3 has 14 amino acids. After removal of 5 bases from V and 4 bases from J, the junction contained 5 bases not matched to a gene. Germline CDR1 is SGHTA and CDR2 is FQGTGA. This chain's CDR3 is CASSRAGAPDTQYF. The DNA of the CDR3 is TGTGCCAGCAGCCGAGCGGGAGCGCCAGATACGCAGTATTTT.

The V and J genes are TRBV28 and TRBJ1-1; 7 bases align to TRBD1. The length of the CDR3 is 12 residues. V lost 3 bases to trimming and J lost 5 bases; unmatched junction nucleotides: 0. Looked up from germline, CDR1 is MDHEN and CDR2 is SYDVKM. The CDR3 is CASSLTGTEAFF. The CDR3 DNA reads TGTGCCAGCAGTTTGACAGGGACTGAAGCTTTCTTT. The full variable domain, with the rest looked up from reference TRBV28 and TRBJ1-1, is DVKVTQSSRYLVKRTGEKVFLECVQDMDHENMFWYRQDPGLGLRLIYFSYDVKMKEKGDIPEGYSVSREKKERFSLILESASTNQTSMYLCASSLTGTEAFFGQGTRLTVV.

This chain links TRBV4-1 with TRBJ2-3, with D possibly being TRBD2 (5 bases). With 1 base removed from V and 0 bases from J, the gap between germline ends came to 14 bases. The CDR3 totals 17 residues. Looked up from germline, CDR1 is MGHRA and CDR2 is YSYEKL. The CDR3 coding sequence is TGCGCCAGCAGCCAAGGGGAGCGGTCCTCTAGCACAGATACGCAGTATTTT. This sequence encodes CASSQGERSSSTDTQYF.

The gene calls are TRBV4-1 and TRBJ2-7, with 8 bases fitting TRBD2. Unmatched junction bases numbered 5, after V lost 4 bases and J lost 6 bases. The CDR3 is 13 amino acids. The germline gives CDR1 MGHRA, CDR2 YSYEKL. The CDR3 reads CASSPGLGVEQYF. Here the CDR3 DNA reads TGCGCCAGCAGCCCGGGACTAGGGGTCGAGCAGTACTTC.

This chain links TRBV4-3 with TRBJ2-7, with 10 bases identical to TRBD2. The V and J ends lost 1 base and 6 bases, in that order; junction bases with no gene match: 6. The CDR3 runs 15 residues. CDR1 is LGHNA and CDR2 is YSLEER in the germline V gene. The CDR3: CASSQGSGRGGEQYF. The CDR3 bases are TGCGCCAGCAGCCAAGGCAGCGGGAGGGGAGGCGAGCAGTACTTC.

The genes are TRBV7-9 and TRBJ2-7, with 8 bases fitting TRBD1. The CDR3 runs to 15 residues. Germline CDR1 SEHNR, CDR2 FQNEAQ (reference sequence). The J segment lost 7 bases and the V segment lost 5 bases, leaving 13 bases of the junction unmatched. CDR3 DNA: TGTGCCAGCAGCCTCGGACAGGGACTCCTTGGGGAGCAGTACTTC. Its translation is CASSLGQGLLGEQYF. Together with reference TRBV7-9 and TRBJ2-7, the CDR3 gives the full variable domain: DTGVSQNPRHKITKRGQNVTFRCDPISEHNRLYWYRQTLGQGPEFLTYFQNEAQLEKSRLLSDRFSAERPKGSFSTLEIQRTEQGDSAMYLCASSLGQGLLGEQYFGPGTRLTVT.

The chain is built from TRBV11-2 and TRBJ2-3, with 8 bases identical to TRBD2. CDR1 SGHAT and CDR2 FQNNGV come from the germline V gene. The CDR3 covers 17 residues. The V gene end was trimmed by 3 bases and the J gene end by 2 bases; junction bases not matched to a gene: 10. This CDR3 reads CASSFTRPSGFTDTQYF. DNA for the CDR3: TGTGCCAGCAGCTTTACCAGGCCTAGCGGGTTCACAGATACGCAGTATTTT.

Written as DNA, the CDR3 is TGTGCCTGGAGTAGGACAGGGGATAGAGATACGCAGTATTTT. It specifies CAWSRTGDRDTQYF. The chain employs TRBV30 and TRBJ2-3; 9 bases are shared with TRBD1. Per germline, CDR1 GTSNPN and CDR2 SVGIG (reference sequence). J was trimmed by 5 bases and V by 2 bases; bases with no gene match: 5. The CDR3 covers 14 residues.

The chain is built from TRBV7-8 and TRBJ2-1, with TRBD2 matching 11 bases. Germline assignment: CDR1 SGHVS and CDR2 FQNEAQ. V shed 6 bases, J shed 9 bases, and the junction held 7 bases outside the gene matches. The CDR3 consists of 14 residues. The DNA for the CDR3 is TGTGCCAGCAGACAACTAGCGGGAGTATTTGAGCAGTTCTTC. Protein: CASRQLAGVFEQFF.

Concerning this clone: The junction departs from the called germline gene at one end, perhaps through a read error. The V and J genes are TRBV4-1 and TRBJ2-1; TRBD2 matches 8 bases. CDR3 size: 14 residues. The germline V gene encodes CDR1 MGHRA and CDR2 YSYEKL. CDR3 nucleotides: TGCGCCAGCAGCCCAAGAACCCACAGCGGGAGTTCGCTCTTC. It encodes CASSPRTHSGSSLF.

V usage is TRBV2 and J usage is TRBJ1-5; possible D gene TRBD1, 5 bases. Germline V gene data show CDR1 as SNHLY and CDR2 as FYNNEI. The CDR3 extends over 10 amino acids. Deletions cut 8 bases from V and 7 bases from J, with 6 bases between. The CDR3 spells CASGGQPQHF. The CDR3 DNA is TGTGCCAGCGGGGGGCAGCCCCAGCATTTT.